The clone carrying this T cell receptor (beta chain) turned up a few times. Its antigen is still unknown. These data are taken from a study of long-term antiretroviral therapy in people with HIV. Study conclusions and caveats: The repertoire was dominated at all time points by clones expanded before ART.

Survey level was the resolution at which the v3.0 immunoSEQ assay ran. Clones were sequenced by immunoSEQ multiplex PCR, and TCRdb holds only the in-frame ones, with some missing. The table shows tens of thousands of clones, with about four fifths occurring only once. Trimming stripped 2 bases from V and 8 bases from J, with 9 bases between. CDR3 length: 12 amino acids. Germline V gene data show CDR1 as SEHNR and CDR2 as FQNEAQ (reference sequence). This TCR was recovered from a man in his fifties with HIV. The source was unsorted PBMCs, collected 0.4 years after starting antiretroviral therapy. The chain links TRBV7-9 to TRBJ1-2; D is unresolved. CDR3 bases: TGTGCCAGCAGCTTATCCAATATGGGCTACACCTTC. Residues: CASSLSNMGYTF. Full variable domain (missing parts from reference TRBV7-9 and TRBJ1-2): DTGVSQNPRHKITKRGQNVTFRCDPISEHNRLYWYRQTLGQGPEFLTYFQNEAQLEKSRLLSDRFSAERPKGSFSTLEIQRTEQGDSAMYLCASSLSNMGYTFGSGTRLTVV.